The 25 T cell receptor beta chains presented below share a single source sample, sequenced in a study of T cell changes during pregnancy in multiple sclerosis. Profiled with immunoSEQ multiplex PCR; TCRdb holds only in-frame clones, not every one. The table lists around 19,000 clones, 75% to 90% of them singletons. The sample here was CD8+ T cells from peripheral blood mononuclear cells, taken in the third trimester of pregnancy. All receptors derive from a female donor in good health, enrolled as a control in a pregnancy study.

This clone has a single count. The chain recombines TRBV23-1 with TRBJ1-6; no clear D. TRBV23-1 is an ORF for which the function is uncertain. This CDR3 comprises 11 residues. Trimming stripped 6 bases from V and 13 bases from J, with 10 bases between. CDR3 protein: CASSLLGPLHF. In DNA form, the CDR3 reads TGCGCCAGCAGCCTACTAGGGCCCCTCCACTTT.

The rearrangement uses TRBV5-1 and TRBJ2-2; 9 bases map to TRBD1. The CDR3 is made up of 15 amino acids. The germline V gene has CDR1 SGHRS and CDR2 YFSETQ. V trimming: 4 bases; J trimming: 4 bases; junction bases outside the gene matches: 5. The CDR3 nucleotides read TGCGCCAGCAGCATGGGACAGGGTCGCACCGGGGAGCTGTTTTTT. This sequence encodes CASSMGQGRTGELFF.

The chain links TRBV5-1 to TRBJ2-5; a possible D gene is TRBD2 (7 bases). The CDR3 length is 15 residues. The germline V and J ends were trimmed by 0 bases and 5 bases, with 14 bases remaining between them. Germline assignment: CDR1 SGHRS and CDR2 YFSETQ. This CDR3 is CASSLGRGRVETQYF. The CDR3 region has the DNA TGCGCCAGCAGCTTGGGGCGGGGGCGCGTGGAGACCCAGTACTTC.

The chain employs TRBV21-1 and TRBJ2-7; the table's D gene call, TRBD1, was not cross checked with the DNA. TRBV21-1 is a pseudogene segment. This CDR3 spans 16 amino acids. The CDR3 DNA reads TGTGCCAGCAGCGCCCGGGGTCAGGGGAGCTCCTACGAGCAGTACTTC. It yields the protein CASSARGQGSSYEQYF.

The chain combines TRBV7-8 with TRBJ2-5; 12 positions match TRBD2. This CDR3 region has 15 residues. Germline CDR1 reads SGHVS; CDR2 reads FQNEAQ. The trim removed 4 bases at V and 5 bases at J, leaving 5 bases unmatched. The CDR3 nucleotides read TGTGCCAGCAGCTCCCGGACTAGCGGGACGGAGACCCAGTACTTC. It codes for CASSSRTSGTETQYF.

V usage is TRBV5-6 and J usage is TRBJ1-6, with TRBD1 as a possible D gene (5 bases). Germline CDR1 and CDR2: SGHDT and YYEEEE. Trimming took off 5 bases at V and 7 bases at J, with 10 bases between the two ends. This CDR3 is built from 13 residues. CDR3 sequence reads: CASRPGGNSPLHF. CDR3 coding DNA: TGTGCCAGCAGGCCCGGGGGGAATTCACCCCTCCACTTT.

The sample holds one count of this clone. This rearrangement joins TRBV9 to TRBJ2-1; 10 bases are shared with TRBD2. J lost 9 bases, V lost 0 bases, and 6 bases had no gene match. Germline V gene data show CDR1 as SGDLS and CDR2 as YYNGEE. This CDR3 spans 15 amino acids. CDR3 loop: CASSVEAGGPVEQFF. Here the CDR3 DNA reads TGTGCCAGCAGCGTAGAAGCGGGGGGGCCAGTTGAGCAGTTCTTC.

The chain employs TRBV27 and TRBJ1-1, with D perhaps TRBD1 (6 bases). The CDR3 runs 14 residues. The V end was cut by 8 bases, the J end by 1 base, with 14 bases between. Germline loops: CDR1 MNHEY, CDR2 SMNVEV (reference sequence). DNA of the CDR3: TGTGCCAGCGTCAGGGGATCGGGGAACACTGAAGCTTTCTTT. This sequence encodes CASVRGSGNTEAFF.

The genes are TRBV7-9 and TRBJ2-7, with a possible D match to TRBD1 (5 bases). Germline CDR1 is SEHNR and CDR2 is FQNEAQ (reference sequence). The CDR3 spans 12 residues. Between the trimmed V and J ends, which lost 3 bases and 4 bases, there was a span of 7 bases. CDR3 coding DNA: TGTGCCAGCAGCTTGCAGGGTTACGAGCAGTACTTC. Protein product: CASSLQGYEQYF.

The chain uses TRBV7-9 and TRBJ2-1, with 8 bases lining up with TRBD1. The ends lost 8 bases at V and 5 bases at J; junction bases unmatched: 8. Germline V lookup: CDR1 SEHNR, CDR2 FQNEAQ (reference sequence). This CDR3 has 14 amino acids. CDR3 sequence (DNA): TGTGCCAGCCACGACCGGGACAGGAACAATGAGCAGTTCTTC. This codes for CASHDRDRNNEQFF.

The rearrangement joins TRBV7-9 to TRBJ1-6; D remains ambiguous. Germline CDR1 and CDR2: SEHNR and FQNEAQ (reference sequence). The germline V and J ends were trimmed by 0 bases and 11 bases, with 11 bases remaining between them. The CDR3 runs to 14 residues. This CDR3 reads CASSLAQTGTPLHF. The CDR3 DNA sequence: TGTGCCAGCAGCTTAGCGCAAACGGGAACACCCCTCCACTTT.

This chain uses TRBV19 with TRBJ1-5, with 7 bases lining up with TRBD1. V lost 5 bases, J lost 7 bases, and 8 bases stayed unmatched. The germline V gene encodes CDR1 LNHDA and CDR2 SQIVND (reference sequence). The CDR3 contains 14 residues. CDR3 sequence (DNA): TGTGCCAGTAGTGAATGGGACAGTAGACAGCCCCAGCATTTT. Its translation is CASSEWDSRQPQHF.

CDR3 DNA sequence: TGTGCCAGCAGCTTACCCCTCGGACAGGGGAGAGGAAACTATGGCTACACCTTC. Translating gives CASSLPLGQGRGNYGYTF. This sequence joins TRBV7-8 and TRBJ1-2; TRBD1 aligns across 9 bases. The V gene's germline CDR1 is SGHVS and CDR2 FQNEAQ. V was pared by 2 bases and J by 2 bases, with 12 bases of the junction left unmatched. This CDR3 comprises 18 residues.

The chain uses TRBV4-1 and TRBJ2-2; D is perhaps TRBD1 (6 bases). The CDR3 is 15 amino acids. Trimming took 0 bases from V and 6 from J, leaving 11 bases between them. Looked up from germline, CDR1 is MGHRA and CDR2 is YSYEKL. Written as DNA, the CDR3 is TGCGCCAGCAGCCAAGATCAGGGGCGGCCCGGGGAGCTGTTTTTT. Translating it yields CASSQDQGRPGELFF.

J is TRBJ1-2 and V is TRBV29-1; 10 nucleotides agree with TRBD1. In germline, CDR1 is SQVTM, CDR2 ANQGSEA. The V segment lost 5 bases and the J segment 6 bases; nucleotides outside the gene matches: 3. The CDR3 covers 12 residues. The CDR3 region is CSVSGTGDGYTF. The CDR3 DNA sequence: TGCAGCGTTTCCGGGACAGGGGATGGCTACACCTTC.

The rearrangement uses TRBV28 and TRBJ2-5; tentative D call: TRBD1 (6 bases). Trimming left V 5 bases short and J 10 bases short, with 17 bases between. Germline-derived CDR1 and CDR2 are MDHEN and SYDVKM. CDR3 length: 13 residues. This CDR3 reads CASSPSALQGQYF. DNA for the CDR3: TGTGCCAGCAGTCCTTCTGCCCTACAGGGCCAGTACTTC.

J is TRBJ2-7 and V is TRBV28, with 12 nucleotides matching TRBD2. Per the germline V gene, CDR1 is MDHEN and CDR2 is SYDVKM. The CDR3 contains 16 residues. V was pared by 3 bases and J by 4 bases, with 7 bases of the junction left unmatched. The CDR3 region has the DNA TGTGCCAGCAGTTTTGTTACTAGCGGGGGGATTTACGAGCAGTACTTC. Translated, it gives CASSFVTSGGIYEQYF.

The rearrangement uses TRBV19 and TRBJ2-3; 12 bases fit TRBD1. The CDR3 covers 15 residues. Germline trimming cut 7 bases from V and 4 bases from J; bases unmatched to any gene: 6. Germline V gives CDR1 LNHDA, CDR2 SQIVND (reference sequence). The CDR3 here is CASMVGTGGADTQYF. As DNA, the CDR3 is TGTGCCAGTATGGTGGGGACAGGGGGCGCAGATACGCAGTATTTT.

The chain carries TRBV27 and TRBJ2-1, with D uncertain. V was trimmed by 3 bases and J by 6 bases, leaving 6 bases between them. CDR1 and CDR2 (germline): MNHEY, SMNVEV (reference sequence). The CDR3 has 12 amino acids. This chain's CDR3 is CASSFYGNEQFF. For the CDR3, the DNA is TGTGCCAGCAGTTTTTACGGCAATGAGCAGTTCTTC.

The genes are TRBV4-1 and TRBJ2-2, with TRBD2 identical over 7 bases. With 0 bases clipped from V and 10 bases from J, the junction kept 11 bases outside the gene matches. The CDR3 runs 16 residues. Germline V lookup: CDR1 MGHRA, CDR2 YSYEKL. In DNA, the CDR3 is TGCGCCAGCAGCCAAGAGGCCGGCGGGAGAGGGGAGGAGCTGTTTTTT. Its translation is CASSQEAGGRGEELFF.

This chain joins TRBV6-1 and TRBJ2-7, with D possibly TRBD2 on 6 matching bases. Germline V gene sequence: CDR1 MNHNS, CDR2 SASEGT. V was trimmed by 7 bases and J by 4 bases, leaving 8 bases between them. The CDR3 contains 11 residues. CDR3 residues: CASTGTYEQYF. The CDR3, as DNA: TGTGCCAGCACCGGGACTTACGAGCAGTACTTC.

This clone has a handful of counts. The chain is built from TRBV7-9 and TRBJ2-1; no clear D. This CDR3 has 14 amino acids. Germline CDR1 and CDR2: SEHNR and FQNEAQ (reference sequence). V lost 1 base to trimming and J lost 1 base, with 5 bases between them. CDR3 coding DNA: TGTGCCAGCAGCTTAGGCAGTTCCTACAATGAGCAGTTCTTC. It specifies CASSLGSSYNEQFF.

V gene TRBV9 combines with J gene TRBJ1-1; D remains ambiguous. Germline assignment: CDR1 SGDLS and CDR2 YYNGEE. V was pared by 0 bases and J by 3 bases, with 3 bases between. This CDR3 is built from 12 residues. The CDR3 spells CASSVADTEAFF. In DNA form, the CDR3 reads TGTGCCAGCAGCGTAGCGGACACTGAAGCTTTCTTT.

The chain joins TRBV19 to TRBJ2-7; D is perhaps TRBD2 (5 bases). The CDR3 spans 15 residues. Looked up from germline, CDR1 is LNHDA and CDR2 is SQIVND (reference sequence). V lost 5 bases, J lost 0 bases, and 14 bases lay in between. The CDR3 DNA reads as TGTGCCAGTAGTTCCATCGAGGGCACCTCCTACGAGCAGTACTTC. Its protein product is CASSSIEGTSYEQYF. Using reference TRBV19 and TRBJ2-7 for the parts outside the CDR3, the full variable domain is DGGITQSPKYLFRKEGQNVTLSCEQNLNHDAMYWYRQDPGQGLRLIYYSQIVNDFQKGDIAEGYSVSREKKESFPLTVTSAQKNPTAFYLCASSSIEGTSYEQYFGPGTRLTVT.

The chain combines TRBV15 with TRBJ2-7; TRBD2 matches at 11 bases. Per the germline V gene, CDR1 is LNHNV and CDR2 is YYDKDF (reference sequence). V shed 0 bases, J shed 4 bases, and the junction held 2 bases outside the gene matches. CDR3 length equals 15 residues. The CDR3 DNA sequence: TGTGCCACCAGCAGAGATAGCGGGGGGGTTTACGAGCAGTACTTC. Translating gives CATSRDSGGVYEQYF.